The present TCR beta chain was sequenced within a study of shared clonotypes between healthy human individuals. Study-wide context: Donor composition was a couple of women and a few men, aged 18 to 49. Overall study findings and caveats: The study generally estimated greater richness for naive than memory subsets.

Naive CD8 cells were CD45RO-negative, positively selected for CCR7, excluding terminally differentiated effector memory CD45RA+ cells. As to this clone: Its antigen is currently unknown. This same CDR3 is encoded by further DNA sequences in the sample.

The ends lost 6 bases at V and 0 bases at J; junction bases unmatched: 4. CDR3 length: 15 amino acids. The germline V gene has CDR1 SGHVS and CDR2 FNYEAQ. Produced via immunoSEQ multiplex PCR; TCRdb's table is partial and in-frame only. The profile shows about 2.1 million clones, roughly 91% of them singletons. The sequenced sample consisted of naive CD8+ T cells from PBMCs. This receptor was obtained from a man aged 18 to 30 in good health. Some clones in this sample may be carry-over from other donors' samples. The chain carries TRBV7-6 and TRBJ2-3, with 9 bases aligning to TRBD2. This CDR3 is CASRRLAVSTDTQYF. The CDR3 DNA sequence: TGTGCCAGCAGACGACTAGCGGTCAGCACAGATACGCAGTATTTT.